This T cell receptor beta chain is from a study of CD8 T cells in Susac syndrome. CDR3 length equals 13 residues. The germline gives CDR1 SGHVS, CDR2 FNYEAQ. The J segment lost 6 bases and the V segment lost 3 bases, leaving 3 bases of the junction unmatched. Each multiple sclerosis control was a treatment-naive patient with relapsing-remitting disease that was either stable or active. It was negative isolation that provided the CD8+ and CD4+ T cells, whereas TEMRA cells were enriched by FACS. RNA amounts of roughly 0.5 to 1 ug underwent reverse transcription with random hexamers. The amplification used immunoSEQ multiplex PCR on TCR beta CDR3; it spanned 54 Vbeta and 13 Jbeta. TCRdb re-called the immunoSEQ multiplex PCR reads with MiXCR, one entry per CDR3 protein. The repertoire has 400,000 to 550,000 distinct CDR3 sequences, more than 80% of them found once; the top ten carry approximately 0.12%.

The chain has TRBV7-6 and TRBJ1-1; 8 bases align to TRBD1. The sample comprised CD8+ T cells from PBMCs. The clonotype comes from a human donor with multiple sclerosis. The CDR3 DNA is TGTGCCAGCAGCTTGACAGGGGACGCTGAAGCTTTCTTT. Amino acid sequence: CASSLTGDAEAFF.